This T cell receptor (beta chain) was recorded in a study of blood T cells in healthy people across ages (dated by TCRdb to between 2014 and 2016). About the investigation overall: In model experiments, roughly one uniquely barcoded TCR beta cDNA molecule per two T cells was captured by template switching. To track age-related changes in TCR beta repertoire diversity, the study relied on deep sequencing normalized with unique cDNA molecular identifiers. Donors were grouped into four age groups: young (average about 15 years), middle-aged (around 39), aged (about 60) and long-lived (approximately 82). Two additional independent replicas of 1 million unique cDNA reads from the same blood draw were analyzed for two donors (one aged 18 to 30 and one aged 80 or older). To avoid experimental bias, donors of different ages were spread randomly across the sequencing lanes.

As encoded in the germline V gene, CDR1 is MNHEY while CDR2 is SVGAGI. From cysteine to phenylalanine, the CDR3 is 15 amino acids long. CDR3 DNA is the only sequence kept; it has 45 bases, read in frame from the first base. Relative to germline, V is 3 bases shorter and J is 0 bases shorter, with 6 bases between their ends. Worth noting for this clonotype: It lacks a known antigen. Base qualities are not at hand, and no much larger clone is one base apart.

Library method: 5' RACE. Sequencing was carried out with an Illumina HiSeq 2500. The second PCR ran for roughly 7 to 11 cycles and used a J-beta primer mix along with a sample-barcoded 5' primer. A template-switch 5' adaptor carrying 12 random nucleotides introduced a unique molecular identifier onto each TCR beta cDNA molecule. Each sample yielded at least 2.5 million CDR3-containing paired-end reads. First-strand cDNA was synthesized from all RNA with the Mint cDNA synthesis kit, primed by a TRBC-specific oligonucleotide. After uracil-DNA glycosylase treatment, a first 18-cycle PCR used universal primers M1SS and BC2_uni_R on all cDNA. In the source study's methods: Normalization of each sample was performed by random selection of 1 million high-quality reads, each carrying a distinct molecular identifier. Reads with shared molecular identifiers were discarded instead of being binned into consensus sequences. CDR3 identification, clonotype clustering and error correction used MiTCR with a Q25 quality threshold and the strictest error-elimination algorithm. A nonparametric unseen species model with Euler transformation was used to estimate lower-bound total TCR beta diversity. TCRdb itself trimmed the public reads at Q25 with fastp, ran MiXCR and retained productive beta chains. Entries that share a CDR3 protein sequence are merged under the most common genes and DNA. TCRdb's processing, not the study's, gives the V and J calls here. This sample lists fewer than 900,000 distinct CDR3 sequences; around 46% were detected once. The ten largest account for around 20% of the sample.

What the study reported, not specific to this receptor: Observed TCR beta diversity per million T cells fell roughly linearly with age, and a significant reduction was already apparent by age about 38. Total diversity estimates from one million sequenced T cells were considered lower bounds and underestimates. Compared with the aged group, the long-lived group had more naive CD4+ T cells, fewer expanded clones and increased TCR diversity, a pattern suggesting age selection. The CMV infection status of donors was not known, potentially confounding age-related changes in expanded clonotypes. Bulk unsorted PBMC profiling prevented conclusive comparison of naive and antigen-experienced compartments. There was a strong correlation between observed TCR beta diversity and the percentage of naive T cells measured by flow cytometry.

The approximately 41 donors, aged roughly 6 to 100 years, were systemically healthy Caucasian individuals from Russia. Each donor gave about 11 milliliters of peripheral blood, drawn into EDTA-treated Vacutainer tubes. Ficoll-Paque density-gradient centrifugation was used to isolate PBMCs, with at least 7 million per sample. Total RNA, at least 6 micrograms per sample, was extracted from PBMCs with Trizol reagent. For every donor, flow cytometry on a PBMC aliquot measured the percentage of naive CD45RAhigh/CD27high T cells. The source is a woman in her sixties or seventies in good health. Sequencing was carried out using blood. Recombination linked TRBV6-5 to TRBJ2-6, with no confident D gene call. The CDR3 here reads CASSYASSGANVLTF. The nucleotide sequence reads TGTGCCAGCAGTTATGCGAGCTCTGGGGCCAACGTCCTGACTTTC.